The source of this T cell receptor beta chain is a study of T cells after yellow fever vaccination. Study overall: Libraries from low-cell-number fractions were prepared with the SMART-Seq v4 Ultra Low Input RNA kit. Findings and caveats of the study: Contamination of FACS-sorted repertoires by abundant clonotypes from the bulk population could occur. Primary-vaccination clones mostly resurfaced post-booster (less than 98% CD4, approximately 87% CD8). A minor fraction of clonotypes spanned both CD4 and CD8 compartments.

Trimming pared 1 base from V and 2 bases from J, leaving 13 bases between. CDR1 is SGHRS, CDR2 YFSETQ, per germline. The CDR3 is made up of 15 amino acids. TCRdb passed the 5' RACE reads through MiXCR, listing each CDR3 protein once. The data hold a few hundred thousand distinct CDR3 sequences, with approximately 6% observed a single time. As to this clonotype: Antigen: not known.

The sequenced sample was PBMCs, obtained 5 days after the yellow fever booster vaccination. The chain employs TRBV5-1 and TRBJ2-7; D may be TRBD1 (6 bases). The clonotype comes from a man in his thirties or forties who received the YFV17D yellow fever vaccine. CDR3 nucleotides: TGCGCCAGCAGCTTGCTCGCAGGGGACACCTACGAGCAGTACTTC. It translates to CASSLLAGDTYEQYF. Complete variable domain (other parts from reference TRBV5-1 and TRBJ2-7): KAGVTQTPRYLIKTRGQQVTLSCSPISGHRSVSWYQQTPGQGLQFLFEYFSETQRNKGNFPGRFSGRQFSNSRSEMNVSTLELGDSALYLCASSLLAGDTYEQYFGPGTRLTVT.